This T cell receptor beta chain was captured in a study of T cell responses to AZD1222 COVID-19 vaccine. This table comes from immunoSEQ multiplex PCR, and its TCRdb copy is limited to in-frame clones, with some not included. The sample carries 150,000 to 200,000 clones, approximately 90% recorded once. The CDR3 extends over 14 amino acids. Trimming stripped 3 bases from V and 5 bases from J, with 11 bases between. Germline V CDR1 and CDR2: MNHEY, SMNVEV (reference sequence). The sample here was peripheral blood, taken on day 0 of AZD1222 vaccination. The chain combines TRBV27 with TRBJ2-1, with a weak D call TRBD2 (6 bases). The TCR sequence derives from an adult in good health. As DNA, the CDR3 is TGTGCCAGCAGTTTCGAGCGGGTAGACAATGAGCAGTTCTTC. Its protein is CASSFERVDNEQFF.